The 29 T cell receptor beta chains below were found in one sample sequenced in a study of cytomegalovirus exposure and HLA in healthy donors. The PCR made use of 60 Vbeta and 13 Jbeta primers. The method was immunoSEQ multiplex PCR; TCRdb's version includes in-frame clones alone and lacks a portion of them. Among about 98,000 clones, roughly 77% were seen once, and the ten largest hold approximately 1.4%. Sample: PBMCs. These TCRs come from a man in his forties in good health and CMV-seronegative.

As DNA, the CDR3 is TGTGCCAGCAGGTCTGGGGGCAGGGGAAATGAGCAGTTCTTC. This gives the protein CASRSGGRGNEQFF. V usage is TRBV5-5 and J usage is TRBJ2-1, with TRBD1 as a possible D gene (6 bases). The CDR3 sequence is 14 residues long. Germline V gene sequence: CDR1 SGHKS, CDR2 YYEKEE (reference sequence). V was shortened by 5 bases and J by 7 bases, with 16 bases between the two germline ends. The complete variable domain, with remaining parts taken from reference TRBV5-5 and TRBJ2-1, reads DAGVTQSPTHLIKTRGQQVTLRCSPISGHKSVSWYQQVLGQGPQFIFQYYEKEERGRGNFPDRFSARQFPNYSSELNVNALLLGDSALYLCASRSGGRGNEQFFGPGTRLTVL.

The gene calls are TRBV5-1 and TRBJ2-3; no clear D. Germline assignment: CDR1 SGHRS and CDR2 YFSETQ. The CDR3 totals 13 residues. V was shortened by 3 bases and J by 6 bases, with 11 bases between the two germline ends. CDR3 sequence reads: CASSSRSGDTQYF. The CDR3 nucleotides read TGCGCCAGCAGCTCCCGATCCGGGGATACGCAGTATTTT. The full variable domain, rest sourced from reference TRBV5-1 and TRBJ2-3, is KAGVTQTPRYLIKTRGQQVTLSCSPISGHRSVSWYQQTPGQGLQFLFEYFSETQRNKGNFPGRFSGRQFSNSRSEMNVSTLELGDSALYLCASSSRSGDTQYFGPGTRLTVL.

This rearrangement joins TRBV5-1 to TRBJ2-2, with TRBD2 matching over 10 bases. The junction had 3 bases not matched to a gene; V was cut back by 0 bases and J by 1 base. The CDR3 loop spans 17 amino acids. The germline V gene encodes CDR1 SGHRS and CDR2 YFSETQ. The CDR3: CASSLASGGWNTGELFF. The CDR3, as DNA: TGCGCCAGCAGCTTGGCTAGCGGGGGATGGAACACCGGGGAGCTGTTTTTT.

CDR3 DNA: TGTGCCAGCAGCTTGGCGCAGCCAAGGGGTGAGCAGTACTTC. This sequence encodes CASSLAQPRGEQYF. The chain recombines TRBV5-5 with TRBJ2-7, with a weak D call TRBD1 (5 bases). V was shortened by 0 bases and J by 7 bases, with 14 bases between the two germline ends. This CDR3 is 14 amino acids long. Per the germline V gene, CDR1 is SGHKS and CDR2 is YYEKEE (reference sequence).

This clone was seen a few times. The V and J genes are TRBV27 and TRBJ1-2; 9 nucleotides agree with TRBD1. Trimming cost V 9 bases and J 7 bases; bases outside gene matches: 6. This CDR3 has 12 residues. Germline CDR1 MNHEY, CDR2 SMNVEV (reference sequence). This CDR3 is CASGTGFFGYTF. CDR3 coding DNA: TGTGCCAGTGGGACAGGGTTTTTTGGCTACACCTTC.

This clone has only one observation. The CDR3 sequence is CASSWKTSGVWDEQFF. CDR3 DNA sequence: TGTGCCAGCAGCTGGAAGACTAGCGGGGTTTGGGATGAGCAGTTCTTC. This chain joins TRBV7-4 and TRBJ2-1; 11 bases line up with TRBD2. V dropped 4 bases and J dropped 8; count of bases not matched to a gene: 10. The CDR3 contains 16 residues. Germline-derived CDR1 and CDR2 are SGHVT and SQSDAQ.

The V call is TRBV7-9, the J call TRBJ2-1, with D unclear. Germline-derived CDR1 and CDR2 are SEHNR and FQNEAQ (reference sequence). The CDR3 is 16 amino acids. V was cut by 5 bases and J by 0 bases, with 14 bases left in between. The CDR3 nucleotides read TGTGCCAGCAGCCCCCCTCCCAGATTCTCCTACAATGAGCAGTTCTTC. Translated: CASSPPPRFSYNEQFF. The full variable domain, with the rest looked up from reference TRBV7-9 and TRBJ2-1, is DTGVSQNPRHKITKRGQNVTFRCDPISEHNRLYWYRQTLGQGPEFLTYFQNEAQLEKSRLLSDRFSAERPKGSFSTLEIQRTEQGDSAMYLCASSPPPRFSYNEQFFGPGTRLTVL.

The gene calls are TRBV5-5 and TRBJ1-1; D perhaps matches TRBD1 (5 bases). This CDR3 comprises 17 residues. V lost 0 bases and J 4 bases, leaving 19 bases between the germline ends. Germline V gives CDR1 SGHKS, CDR2 YYEKEE (reference sequence). The CDR3 DNA is TGTGCCAGCAGCTTGGCCCTTCGAGGGACCGGGGGCACTGAAGCTTTCTTT. Translation: CASSLALRGTGGTEAFF. Based on the CDR3 plus reference TRBV5-5 and TRBJ1-1, the full variable domain is DAGVTQSPTHLIKTRGQQVTLRCSPISGHKSVSWYQQVLGQGPQFIFQYYEKEERGRGNFPDRFSARQFPNYSSELNVNALLLGDSALYLCASSLALRGTGGTEAFFGQGTRLTVV.

V and J are TRBV4-1 and TRBJ1-5; D remains ambiguous. CDR3 length: 18 amino acids. The V and J ends lost 2 bases and 0 bases respectively, with 17 bases between them. CDR1 MGHRA and CDR2 YSYEKL come from the germline V gene. This CDR3 is CASSQYDAFLNSNQPQHF. The CDR3, as DNA: TGCGCCAGCAGCCAATATGATGCGTTTCTAAATAGCAATCAGCCCCAGCATTTT.

This clone was counted a single time. The rearrangement joins TRBV7-2 to TRBJ2-1, with 8 bases aligning to TRBD1. This CDR3 has 16 amino acids. V was clipped by 0 bases and J by 8 bases; unmatched bases: 9. Germline V gene lookup returns CDR1 SGHTA and CDR2 FQGNSA. CDR3 sequence reads: CASSLALTGGWDEQFF. As DNA, the CDR3 is TGTGCCAGCAGCTTAGCGCTAACAGGGGGTTGGGATGAGCAGTTCTTC.

This chain connects TRBV14 to TRBJ1-6, with no clear D. The CDR3 loop spans 18 amino acids. Germline V lookup: CDR1 SGHDN, CDR2 FVKESK. V was clipped by 1 base and J by 3 bases, with 16 bases between them. For the CDR3, the DNA is TGTGCCAGCAGCCAAGGTAGGGCGTGGGAGAACTATAATTCACCCCTCCACTTT. It encodes CASSQGRAWENYNSPLHF.

This chain connects TRBV6-1 to TRBJ2-7; possibly TRBD1 for D (6 bases). Deletions cut 4 bases from V and 4 bases from J, with 11 bases between. The CDR3 runs 13 residues. Germline assignment: CDR1 MNHNS and CDR2 SASEGT. CDR3: CASSVLQGYEQYF. CDR3 sequence (DNA): TGTGCCAGCAGTGTACTTCAGGGGTACGAGCAGTACTTC.

This clone was detected only once. The chain carries TRBV5-4 and TRBJ1-2, with D perhaps matching TRBD1 (6 bases). The CDR3 covers 15 residues. CDR1 is SGHNT, CDR2 YYREEE, per germline (reference sequence). V was shortened by 1 base and J by 7 bases, with 17 bases between the two germline ends. The CDR3 DNA follows: TGTGCCAGCAGCTTGAGGGGGAGGGGAGTCTCTGGCTACACCTTC. Translation: CASSLRGRGVSGYTF.

This clone was seen just once. This chain joins TRBV5-4 and TRBJ2-3, with 8 bases lining up with TRBD2. The CDR3 runs to 17 residues. V lost 3 bases and J lost 3; bases outside the gene matches: 12. CDR1 and CDR2 (germline): SGHNT, YYREEE (reference sequence). Here the CDR3 reads CASSSVRPGLGTDTQYF. CDR3 nucleotide sequence: TGTGCCAGCAGCTCCGTCAGACCGGGACTAGGGACAGATACGCAGTATTTT.

V is TRBV10-3 and J is TRBJ2-7; TRBD1 is a possible D gene (6 bases). CDR3 size: 13 residues. V was shortened by 6 bases and J by 0 bases, with 9 bases between the two germline ends. Germline CDR1 is ENHRY and CDR2 is SYGVKD. CDR3 DNA: TGTGCCATCAGCTCGGACAGCTCCTACGAGCAGTACTTC. It specifies CAISSDSSYEQYF.

The chain joins TRBV7-9 to TRBJ2-3, with TRBD2 matching 12 bases. The V gene's germline CDR1 is SEHNR and CDR2 FQNEAQ (reference sequence). The trim removed 2 bases at V and 10 bases at J, leaving 10 bases unmatched. The CDR3 spans 16 residues. This CDR3 is CASSLLTSGGVNPQYF. CDR3 coding DNA: TGTGCCAGCAGCTTATTGACTAGCGGGGGAGTTAATCCGCAGTATTTT.

This clone has just a few counts. The chain joins TRBV5-5 to TRBJ2-3; D is unclear. Trimming left V 1 base short and J 0 bases short, with 6 bases between. The CDR3 contains 14 residues. CDR1 and CDR2 from the germline V gene are SGHKS and YYEKEE (reference sequence). In DNA, the CDR3 is TGTGCCAGCAGCTTGACAGACAGCACAGATACGCAGTATTTT. It translates to CASSLTDSTDTQYF.

J is TRBJ2-7 and V is TRBV7-6; perhaps TRBD1 as D (5 bases). The CDR3 has 12 residues. The germline V gene encodes CDR1 SGHVS and CDR2 FNYEAQ. Trimming took off 0 bases at V and 5 bases at J, with 5 bases between the two ends. The CDR3 protein is CASSLAGDEQYF. CDR3 DNA: TGTGCCAGCAGCTTAGCAGGGGACGAGCAGTACTTC.

The chain carries TRBV11-2 and TRBJ1-4; perhaps TRBD1 as D (6 bases). Trimming shortened V by 5 bases and J by 6 bases, and 16 bases separated the two germline ends. Germline V CDR1 and CDR2: SGHAT, FQNNGV. The CDR3 length is 15 residues. The CDR3 coding sequence is TGTGCCAGCAGCCCAGTTACCAGGGGTGATGAAAAACTGTTTTTT. Protein product: CASSPVTRGDEKLFF.

With regard to this clone: At the DNA level, this CDR3 is encoded by other sequences in the same sample as well. The chain combines TRBV27 with TRBJ1-2; no definite D call. Deletions cut 7 bases from V and 8 bases from J, with 20 bases between. The CDR3 extends over 14 amino acids. Germline V gene lookup returns CDR1 MNHEY and CDR2 SMNVEV (reference sequence). CDR3 DNA sequence: TGTGCCAGCACCCTGCTCGGTAGCCTAGACGGCTACACCTTC. Translating gives CASTLLGSLDGYTF.

J is TRBJ1-5 and V is TRBV28; a possible D gene is TRBD1 (6 bases). Trimming left V 5 bases short and J 3 bases short, with 11 bases between. Germline V gives CDR1 MDHEN, CDR2 SYDVKM. The CDR3 covers 14 residues. CDR3 region: CASSVTGNNQPQHF. The CDR3 nucleotides are TGTGCCAGCAGTGTGACAGGAAACAATCAGCCCCAGCATTTT.

The chain's CDR3 is CSGGLNEKLFF. The CDR3 nucleotides read TGCAGCGGGGGCCTTAATGAAAAACTGTTTTTT. The chain has TRBV29-1 and TRBJ1-4; the D gene is possibly TRBD1 (5 bases). V was trimmed by 7 bases and J by 4 bases, leaving 7 bases between them. Germline CDR1 is SQVTM and CDR2 is ANQGSEA. The CDR3 is 11 residues long.

The chain joins TRBV14 to TRBJ1-2; the match to TRBD1 covers 11 bases. Germline CDR1 reads SGHDN; CDR2 reads FVKESK. J lost 4 bases, V lost 4 bases, and 8 bases had no gene match. This CDR3 contains 16 residues. CDR3 coding DNA: TGTGCCAGCAGCCTAACCGGGACAGGGGGAGGCTATGGCTACACCTTC. Translating it yields CASSLTGTGGGYGYTF.

The V gene is TRBV2, the J gene TRBJ1-4; D ambiguous. The CDR3 runs 13 residues. Germline V lookup: CDR1 SNHLY, CDR2 FYNNEI. With 6 bases removed from V and 0 bases from J, the gap between germline ends came to 5 bases. CDR3 in amino acids: CASRAATNEKLFF. As DNA, the CDR3 is TGTGCCAGCAGGGCTGCAACTAATGAAAAACTGTTTTTT. Full variable domain (outside the CDR3, taken from reference TRBV2 and TRBJ1-4): EPEVTQTPSHQVTQMGQEVILRCVPISNHLYFYWYRQILGQKVEFLVSFYNNEISEKSEIFDDQFSVERPDGSNFTLKIRSTKLEDSAMYFCASRAATNEKLFFGSGTQLSVL.

The J gene is TRBJ1-5, the V gene TRBV19; no clear D gene. From germline, CDR1 is LNHDA and CDR2 SQIVND (reference sequence). This CDR3 has 14 amino acids. Trimming pared 10 bases from V and 4 bases from J, leaving 17 bases between. CDR3: CAKNPSGKNQPQHF. The CDR3 DNA reads TGTGCCAAAAATCCCAGCGGGAAGAATCAGCCCCAGCATTTT.

The rearrangement joins TRBV16 to TRBJ1-4; no reliable D call. V was cut by 0 bases and J by 5 bases, with 10 bases left in between. The CDR3 has 15 residues. The germline CDR1 and CDR2 sequences are KGHSY and FQNENV. The chain's CDR3 is CASSQSNTFNEKLFF. CDR3 coding DNA: TGTGCCAGCAGCCAATCGAACACCTTCAATGAAAAACTGTTTTTT.

The chain combines TRBV6-1 with TRBJ1-3; 9 nucleotides agree with TRBD1. After removal of 2 bases from V and 2 bases from J, the junction contained 4 bases not matched to a gene. Germline V gene lookup returns CDR1 MNHNS and CDR2 SASEGT. The CDR3 length is 16 residues. The CDR3 nucleotides read TGTGCCAGCAGTGAAAGTTGGACAGGGGCTGGAAACACCATATATTTT. Translated, it gives CASSESWTGAGNTIYF.

This clone was observed a handful of times. This chain links TRBV28 with TRBJ2-5; TRBD1 matches at 9 bases. Gene TRBJ2-7 matches the end of the DNA better, so the J call may be wrong. Germline V gene lookup returns CDR1 MDHEN and CDR2 SYDVKM. This CDR3 comprises 14 residues. The CDR3: CASSFTGGDYEQYF. For the CDR3, the DNA is TGTGCCAGCAGCTTTACAGGGGGCGACTACGAGCAGTACTTC.

To note about this clone: This specimen includes other DNA sequences encoding the same CDR3. The V gene is TRBV6-6, the J gene TRBJ2-1, with D tentatively TRBD1 (5 bases). The CDR3 covers 16 residues. The germline V gene has CDR1 MNHNY and CDR2 SVGAGI (reference sequence). V lost 2 bases and J lost 0, with 11 bases in between. The CDR3 here is CASSYPTGISYNEQFF. CDR3 bases: TGTGCCAGCAGTTACCCAACAGGCATCTCCTACAATGAGCAGTTCTTC.